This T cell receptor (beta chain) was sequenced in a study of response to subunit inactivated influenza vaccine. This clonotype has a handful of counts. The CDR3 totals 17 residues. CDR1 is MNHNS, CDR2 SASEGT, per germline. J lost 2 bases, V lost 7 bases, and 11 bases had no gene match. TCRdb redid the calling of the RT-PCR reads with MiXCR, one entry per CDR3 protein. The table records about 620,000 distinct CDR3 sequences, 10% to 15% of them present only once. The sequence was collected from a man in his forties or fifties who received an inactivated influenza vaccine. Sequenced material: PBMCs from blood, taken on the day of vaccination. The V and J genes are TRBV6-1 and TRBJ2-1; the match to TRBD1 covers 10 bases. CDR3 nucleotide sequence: TGTGCCAGCAAGACAGGGGGCGGAGGACTAGCCTACAATGAGCAGTTCTTC. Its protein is CASKTGGGGLAYNEQFF.